The source of this T cell receptor beta chain is a study of blood T cell repertoires in COVID-19. Study at large: COVID-19 samples from acute and convalescent phases originated in the United States, Italy and Spain. T cells, B-cell-depleted T cells, or PBMCs provided the cDNA or gDNA that served as material.

A Seattle source enrolled patients during active infection and followed them longitudinally. Authors' processing steps: Quantification of nucleated cells was approximated via reference gene primer amplification. Data came from immunoSEQ multiplex PCR; TCRdb stores just in-frame clones and leaves some out. The V and J calls and clone size are taken from that table; D and trimming were inferred from the DNA. The profile shows 500,000 to 600,000 clones, roughly 91% of them singletons. Germline CDR1 is SQVTM and CDR2 is ANQGSEA. There are 17 residues in the CDR3. V shed 6 bases, J shed 6 bases, and the junction held 20 bases outside the gene matches.

The J gene is TRBJ2-3, the V gene TRBV29-1; the match to TRBD2 covers 8 bases. Sequencing was performed on peripheral blood. This clonotype was obtained from a woman between 45 and 65 years old with COVID-19, enrolled during active disease. CDR3 amino acids: CSVGAPRRGATWDTQYF. CDR3 DNA sequence: TGCAGCGTGGGGGCGCCTAGGCGGGGGGCCACCTGGGATACGCAGTATTTT.